These 21 T cell receptor beta chains share one sample of origin, sequenced in a study of T cell repertoires in cytomegalovirus infection (dated by TCRdb to the late 2010s). In light of the paper, this sample's treatment or condition label describes: in vitro stimulation with specific CMV peptide epitopes to enrich CMV-specific T cells. The instrument was an Illumina HiSeq 1500. TCRdb reanalyzed the raw reads on its own, using fastp at Q25 for trimming and MiXCR for clone calling, and kept in-frame beta chains. A single entry per CDR3 protein holds the most common genes and DNA from its merged rows. The sample data list 300,000 to 400,000 distinct CDR3 sequences, and 29% of these were observed just once. Around 18% of the sample comes from the top ten. These receptors have no identified antigens. The sample here was cultured PBMCs, taken from culture after CMV antigen stimulation. The source of these receptors is a human donor in good health (CMV status not recorded). Some clones in this sample may be carry-over from other donors' samples.

This clonotype was picked up a small number of times. The rearrangement links TRBV12-3 or TRBV12-4 to TRBJ1-2, with 7 bases lining up with TRBD1. Trimming cost V 3 bases and J 0 bases; bases outside gene matches: 4. CDR3 size: 15 residues. The CDR3 DNA follows: TGTGCCAGCAGTTTCTCCGGGACAGCTAACTATGGCTACACCTTC. Protein: CASSFSGTANYGYTF.

The chain has TRBV7-3 and TRBJ2-3; 7 bases are a match to TRBD2. Trimming took 4 bases from V and 0 from J; bases not matched to a gene: 10. Germline CDR1 is SGHTA and CDR2 is FQGTGA. The CDR3 has 17 residues. In nucleotides, the CDR3 is TGTGCCAGCAGCTCCGGGGGTAGCGGGCCTAGCACAGATACGCAGTATTTT. Its translation: CASSSGGSGPSTDTQYF.

This clonotype has at least ten counts. V gene TRBV5-4 combines with J gene TRBJ1-3, with D unclear. V shed 4 bases and J shed 4 bases, with 21 bases lying between them. Germline CDR1 and CDR2: SGHNT and YYREEE (reference sequence). This CDR3 has 17 residues. This CDR3 is CASSQVPGRSIGNTIYF. CDR3 coding DNA: TGTGCCAGCAGCCAAGTCCCCGGGCGCTCGATAGGAAACACCATATATTTT.

This chain connects TRBV30 to TRBJ2-5, with TRBD2 matching 15 bases. Trimming took 1 base from V and 5 from J; bases not matched to a gene: 8. In germline, CDR1 is GTSNPN, CDR2 SVGIG (reference sequence). The CDR3 extends over 17 amino acids. CDR3 bases: TGTGCCTGGAGTGCAGGACTAGCGGGAGGGCCGGGGGAGACCCAGTACTTC. Its protein product is CAWSAGLAGGPGETQYF.

This chain links TRBV2 with TRBJ2-7; D remains ambiguous. The CDR3 is made up of 11 amino acids. V dropped 8 bases and J dropped 7 bases, with 12 bases sitting between them. Germline assignment: CDR1 SNHLY and CDR2 FYNNEI. The CDR3, as DNA: TGTGCCAGCCGGATGGAGACGGAGCAGTACTTC. It encodes CASRMETEQYF. Combining the CDR3 with reference TRBV2 and TRBJ2-7 gives the whole variable domain EPEVTQTPSHQVTQMGQEVILRCVPISNHLYFYWYRQILGQKVEFLVSFYNNEISEKSEIFDDQFSVERPDGSNFTLKIRSTKLEDSAMYFCASRMETEQYFGPGTRLTVT.

This clonotype has just a few counts. V usage is TRBV6-5 and J usage is TRBJ1-6; 7 nucleotides agree with TRBD1. V dropped 5 bases and J dropped 5; count of bases not matched to a gene: 12. CDR3 length: 17 amino acids. Germline V gene sequence: CDR1 MNHEY, CDR2 SVGAGI. DNA of the CDR3: TGTGCCAGCAGTCAGATGTCTTGGGACAGAGATAATTCACCCCTCCACTTT. Its translation is CASSQMSWDRDNSPLHF.

In its sample, this clonotype was seen a few times. This chain links TRBV28 with TRBJ2-1; no reliable D call. Germline-derived CDR1 and CDR2 are MDHEN and SYDVKM. This CDR3 has 11 amino acids. Trimming left V 10 bases short and J 6 bases short, with 10 bases between. The CDR3, as DNA: TGTGCCACCCAAAGACCCAATGAGCAGTTCTTC. Protein product: CATQRPNEQFF.

The chain carries TRBV14 and TRBJ1-1, with unresolved D. This CDR3 is built from 13 residues. V dropped 1 base and J dropped 10 bases, with 13 bases sitting between them. Germline V CDR1 and CDR2: SGHDN, FVKESK. CDR3 nucleotide sequence: TGTGCCAGCAGCCAAGGGGCCTCCCAGGTAGCTTTCTTT. Its protein product is CASSQGASQVAFF. The whole variable domain, remainder taken from reference TRBV14 and TRBJ1-1, is EAGVTQFPSHSVIEKGQTVTLRCDPISGHDNLYWYRRVMGKEIKFLLHFVKESKQDESGMPNNRFLAERTGGTYSTLKVQPAELEDSGVYFCASSQGASQVAFFGQGTRLTVV.

This clonotype appeared a few times. This chain links TRBV5-4 with TRBJ1-6; weak D call: TRBD1 (5 bases). The CDR3 totals 15 residues. The ends were cut back, 0 bases at V and 2 bases at J, with 6 bases in the middle. Germline V gives CDR1 SGHNT, CDR2 YYREEE (reference sequence). The CDR3 region has the DNA TGTGCCAGCAGCTTGGACAGGACCTATAATTCACCCCTCCACTTT. It is translated as CASSLDRTYNSPLHF.

The rearrangement uses TRBV10-1 and TRBJ2-1; D remains unclear. The length of the CDR3 is 14 residues. Trimming stripped 2 bases from V and 8 bases from J, with 13 bases between. Germline values: CDR1 WNHNN, CDR2 SYGVQD (reference sequence). This CDR3 is CASSETRLGDEQFF. CDR3 DNA sequence: TGCGCCAGCAGTGAGACGCGCTTGGGCGATGAGCAGTTCTTC.

V is TRBV28 and J is TRBJ1-1, with D maybe TRBD1 (5 bases). The CDR3 is made up of 15 amino acids. Trimming removed 6 bases at V and 11 bases at J, with 25 bases between. Germline CDR1 reads MDHEN; CDR2 reads SYDVKM. The CDR3 is CASSPTEQAHSRAFF. DNA for the CDR3: TGTGCCAGCAGCCCTACTGAACAGGCGCACTCTAGGGCTTTCTTT. Drawing the rest from reference TRBV28 and TRBJ1-1, the complete variable domain is DVKVTQSSRYLVKRTGEKVFLECVQDMDHENMFWYRQDPGLGLRLIYFSYDVKMKEKGDIPEGYSVSREKKERFSLILESASTNQTSMYLCASSPTEQAHSRAFFGQGTRLTVV.

This clonotype was detected only once. The gene calls are TRBV6-5 and TRBJ1-5, with 8 bases matching TRBD1. The CDR3 is 17 residues long. V dropped 3 bases and J dropped 4; count of bases not matched to a gene: 11. Germline-derived CDR1 and CDR2 are MNHEY and SVGAGI. CDR3 nucleotide sequence: TGTGCCAGCAGTTATACTAATCTACAGGGGGTGAATCAGCCCCAGCATTTT. This sequence encodes CASSYTNLQGVNQPQHF.

This clonotype appeared a few times. The chain employs TRBV11-2 and TRBJ1-2, with D possibly being TRBD1 (5 bases). Germline CDR1 is SGHAT and CDR2 is FQNNGV. This CDR3 spans 13 amino acids. The V end lost 2 bases, the J end lost 6 bases, and 10 bases lay between the germline ends. DNA of the CDR3: TGTGCCAGCAGCTTAACGTCGGGGGATGGCTACACCTTC. It encodes CASSLTSGDGYTF. The full variable domain, completed using reference TRBV11-2 and TRBJ1-2, is EAGVAQSPRYKIIEKRQSVAFWCNPISGHATLYWYQQILGQGPKLLIQFQNNGVVDDSQLPKDRFSAERLKGVDSTLKIQPAKLEDSAVYLCASSLTSGDGYTFGSGTRLTVV.

This clonotype was picked up a small number of times. V usage is TRBV20-1 and J usage is TRBJ2-7, with 10 positions matching TRBD2. Germline trimming cut 6 bases from V and 7 bases from J; bases unmatched to any gene: 18. The CDR3 extends over 16 amino acids. Per germline, CDR1 DFQATT and CDR2 SNEGSKA (reference sequence). In DNA form, the CDR3 reads TGCAGTGCACCAACTGGGGGAGCGGGAGGGCGGAGGGAGCAGTACTTC. Its protein product is CSAPTGGAGGRREQYF.

This clonotype showed up just a few times. CDR3: CASSSLGTYNEQFF. CDR3 nucleotide sequence: TGTGCCAGCAGCTCCTTAGGGACCTACAATGAGCAGTTCTTC. The chain uses TRBV7-9 and TRBJ2-1; unclear D gene. The CDR3 totals 14 residues. The V end lost 4 bases, the J end lost 2 bases, and 9 bases lay between the germline ends. Germline CDR1 is SEHNR and CDR2 is FQNEAQ (reference sequence).

This clonotype occurred a few times. The gene calls are TRBV7-2 and TRBJ1-1; D possibly corresponds to TRBD1 (5 bases). V was pared by 5 bases and J by 11 bases, with 21 bases between. Per germline, CDR1 SGHTA and CDR2 FQGNSA. The CDR3 runs 14 residues. The CDR3 sequence is CASSTSRQGLLAFF. The CDR3 DNA sequence: TGTGCCAGCAGCACCTCCCGCCAGGGCCTGCTGGCTTTCTTT.

The chain joins TRBV11-2 to TRBJ2-3; either TRBD1 or TRBD2 may fit D (5 bases each). V dropped 6 bases and J dropped 2 bases, with 12 bases sitting between them. This CDR3 comprises 14 residues. The germline V gene encodes CDR1 SGHAT and CDR2 FQNNGV. CDR3 amino acids: CASSPGTDTDTQYF. The CDR3 bases are TGTGCCAGCAGTCCAGGGACGGACACAGATACGCAGTATTTT. The whole variable domain, remainder taken from reference TRBV11-2 and TRBJ2-3, is EAGVAQSPRYKIIEKRQSVAFWCNPISGHATLYWYQQILGQGPKLLIQFQNNGVVDDSQLPKDRFSAERLKGVDSTLKIQPAKLEDSAVYLCASSPGTDTDTQYFGPGTRLTVL.

The CDR3: CASSSAGLAAETQYF. CDR3 nucleotides: TGCGCCAGCAGCTCCGCCGGACTAGCAGCAGAGACCCAGTACTTC. The chain is built from TRBV5-1 and TRBJ2-5; TRBD2 aligns across 8 bases. The CDR3 loop spans 15 amino acids. The V gene end was trimmed by 3 bases and the J gene end by 4 bases; junction bases not matched to a gene: 8. The germline gives CDR1 SGHRS, CDR2 YFSETQ.

This clonotype was recorded many times. V usage is TRBV7-9 and J usage is TRBJ2-5; D is perhaps TRBD1 (5 bases). V dropped 0 bases and J dropped 0 bases, with 5 bases sitting between them. Looked up from germline, CDR1 is SEHNR and CDR2 is FQNEAQ (reference sequence). The CDR3 sequence is 14 residues long. This CDR3 is CASSLAGHQETQYF. In DNA, the CDR3 is TGTGCCAGCAGCTTAGCGGGGCACCAAGAGACCCAGTACTTC.

The V gene is TRBV27, the J gene TRBJ2-1; a possible D gene is TRBD2 (5 bases). The CDR3 contains 16 residues. Germline lookup yields CDR1 MNHEY and CDR2 SMNVEV (reference sequence). V was cut by 2 bases and J by 10 bases, with 21 bases left in between. CDR3: CASSLLLTSGPWEQFF. The CDR3 region has the DNA TGTGCCAGCAGTTTACTTTTGACAAGCGGTCCTTGGGAGCAGTTCTTC.

This clonotype was observed at least ten times. This chain joins TRBV7-8 and TRBJ2-1; D gene ambiguous. Trimming took 4 bases from V and 6 from J, leaving 13 bases between them. Germline loops: CDR1 SGHVS, CDR2 FQNEAQ. CDR3 size: 14 residues. The CDR3 sequence is CASSSRLTGNEQFF. The DNA of the CDR3 is TGTGCCAGCAGCTCCCGTCTGACGGGCAATGAGCAGTTCTTC.